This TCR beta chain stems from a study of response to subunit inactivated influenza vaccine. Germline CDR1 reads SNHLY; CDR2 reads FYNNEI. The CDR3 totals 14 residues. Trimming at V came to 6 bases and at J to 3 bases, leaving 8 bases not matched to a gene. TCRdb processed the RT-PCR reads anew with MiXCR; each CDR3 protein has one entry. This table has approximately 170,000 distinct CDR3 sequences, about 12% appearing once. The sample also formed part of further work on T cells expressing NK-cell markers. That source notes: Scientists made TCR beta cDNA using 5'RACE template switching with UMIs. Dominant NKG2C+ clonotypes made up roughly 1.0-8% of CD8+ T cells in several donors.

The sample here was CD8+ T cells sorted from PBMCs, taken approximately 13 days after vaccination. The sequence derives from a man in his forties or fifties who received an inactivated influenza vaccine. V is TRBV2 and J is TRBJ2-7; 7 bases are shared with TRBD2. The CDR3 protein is CASRGGTGGYEQYF. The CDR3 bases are TGTGCCAGCAGGGGCGGGACGGGGGGCTACGAGCAGTACTTC.